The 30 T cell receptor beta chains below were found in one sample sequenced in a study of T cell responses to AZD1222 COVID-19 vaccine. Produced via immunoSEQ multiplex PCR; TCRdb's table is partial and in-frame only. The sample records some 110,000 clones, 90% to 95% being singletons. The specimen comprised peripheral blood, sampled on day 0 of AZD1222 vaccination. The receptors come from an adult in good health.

This chain's CDR3 is CASSQDLKGGYTF. CDR3 DNA: TGCGCCAGCAGCCAAGATCTAAAGGGTGGCTACACCTTC. The gene calls are TRBV4-1 and TRBJ1-2; D not certain. This CDR3 has 13 amino acids. Germline V lookup: CDR1 MGHRA, CDR2 YSYEKL. V lost 0 bases, J lost 7 bases, and 9 bases lay in between.

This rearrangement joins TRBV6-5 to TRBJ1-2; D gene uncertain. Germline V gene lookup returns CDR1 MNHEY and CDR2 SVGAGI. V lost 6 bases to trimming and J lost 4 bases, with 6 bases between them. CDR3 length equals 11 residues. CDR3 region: CASRAIYGYTF. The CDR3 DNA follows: TGTGCCAGCAGGGCAATCTATGGCTACACCTTC.

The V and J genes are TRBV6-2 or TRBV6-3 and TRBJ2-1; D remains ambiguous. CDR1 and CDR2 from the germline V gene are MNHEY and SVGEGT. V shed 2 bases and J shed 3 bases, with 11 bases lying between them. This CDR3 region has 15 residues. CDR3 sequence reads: CASSYGPRDYNEQFF. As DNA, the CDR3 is TGTGCCAGCAGTTACGGGCCCCGAGACTACAATGAGCAGTTCTTC.

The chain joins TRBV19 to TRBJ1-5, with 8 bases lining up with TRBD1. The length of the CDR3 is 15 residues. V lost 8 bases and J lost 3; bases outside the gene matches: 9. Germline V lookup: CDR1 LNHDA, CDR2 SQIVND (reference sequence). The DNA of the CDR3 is TGTGCCAGTCAGGGAGGACAGGGTTTCAATCAGCCCCAGCATTTT. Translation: CASQGGQGFNQPQHF.

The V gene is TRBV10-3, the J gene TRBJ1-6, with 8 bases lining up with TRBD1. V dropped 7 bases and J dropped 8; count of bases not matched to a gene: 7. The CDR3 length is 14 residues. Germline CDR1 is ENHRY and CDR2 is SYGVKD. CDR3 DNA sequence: TGTGCCATCAAGGCGGACAGGGATCATTCACCCCTCCACTTT. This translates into CAIKADRDHSPLHF.

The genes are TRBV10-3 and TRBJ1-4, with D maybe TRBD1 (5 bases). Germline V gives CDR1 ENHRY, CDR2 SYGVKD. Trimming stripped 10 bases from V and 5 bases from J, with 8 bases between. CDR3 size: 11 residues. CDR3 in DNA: TGTGCCACCCGGGGGAATGAAAAACTGTTTTTT. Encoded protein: CATRGNEKLFF.

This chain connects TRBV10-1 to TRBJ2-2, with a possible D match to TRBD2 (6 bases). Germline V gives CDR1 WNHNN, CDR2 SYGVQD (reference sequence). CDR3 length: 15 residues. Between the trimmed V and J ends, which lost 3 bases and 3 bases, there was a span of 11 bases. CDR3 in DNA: TGCGCCAGCAGTGAATTGCGGGGATACACCGGGGAGCTGTTTTTT. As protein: CASSELRGYTGELFF.

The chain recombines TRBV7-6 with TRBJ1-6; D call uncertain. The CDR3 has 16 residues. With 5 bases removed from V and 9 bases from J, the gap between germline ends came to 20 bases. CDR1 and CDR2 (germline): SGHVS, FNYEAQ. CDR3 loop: CASSLQPMGSGSPLHF. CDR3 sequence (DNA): TGTGCCAGCAGCCTCCAGCCGATGGGGTCGGGTTCACCCCTCCACTTT.

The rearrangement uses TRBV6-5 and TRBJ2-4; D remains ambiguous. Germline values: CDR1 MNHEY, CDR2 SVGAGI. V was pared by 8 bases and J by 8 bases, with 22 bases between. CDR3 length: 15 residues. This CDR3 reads CASSIDGRGVDIQYF. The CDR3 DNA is TGTGCCAGCTCCATAGATGGCCGTGGGGTGGACATTCAGTACTTC.

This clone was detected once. The CDR3 loop reads CSATSNEQFF. As DNA, the CDR3 is TGCAGCGCGACTAGCAATGAGCAGTTCTTC. This rearrangement joins TRBV29-1 to TRBJ2-1; D may be TRBD2 (6 bases). The CDR3 runs 10 residues. CDR1 and CDR2 from the germline V gene are SQVTM and ANQGSEA. Trimming removed 7 bases at V and 6 bases at J, with 7 bases between.

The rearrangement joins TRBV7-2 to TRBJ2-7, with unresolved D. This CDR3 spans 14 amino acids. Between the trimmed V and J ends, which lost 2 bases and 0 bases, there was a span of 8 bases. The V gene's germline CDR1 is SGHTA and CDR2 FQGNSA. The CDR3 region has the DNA TGTGCCAGCAGCTTATTGGCAGGCTCCTACGAGCAGTACTTC. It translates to CASSLLAGSYEQYF. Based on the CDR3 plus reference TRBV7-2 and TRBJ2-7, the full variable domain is GAGVSQSPSNKVTEKGKDVELRCDPISGHTALYWYRQSLGQGLEFLIYFQGNSAPDKSGLPSDRFSAERTGGSVSTLTIQRTQQEDSAVYLCASSLLAGSYEQYFGPGTRLTVT.

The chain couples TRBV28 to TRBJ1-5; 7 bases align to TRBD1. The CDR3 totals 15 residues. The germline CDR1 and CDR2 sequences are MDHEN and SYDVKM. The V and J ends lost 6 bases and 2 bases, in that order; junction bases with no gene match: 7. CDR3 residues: CASRGRDSRNQPQHF. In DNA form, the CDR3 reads TGTGCCAGCAGGGGCCGGGACAGTCGCAATCAGCCCCAGCATTTT.

The DNA for the CDR3 is TGCGCCAGCAGCTTGGCCCAGACTGCTGGCAATGAGCAGTTCTTC. It codes for CASSLAQTAGNEQFF. The chain combines TRBV5-1 with TRBJ2-1; D remains ambiguous. Between the trimmed V and J ends, which lost 0 bases and 6 bases, there was a span of 13 bases. Germline lookup yields CDR1 SGHRS and CDR2 YFSETQ. The CDR3 sequence is 15 residues long. The whole variable domain, filled in from reference TRBV5-1 and TRBJ2-1, reads KAGVTQTPRYLIKTRGQQVTLSCSPISGHRSVSWYQQTPGQGLQFLFEYFSETQRNKGNFPGRFSGRQFSNSRSEMNVSTLELGDSALYLCASSLAQTAGNEQFFGPGTRLTVL.

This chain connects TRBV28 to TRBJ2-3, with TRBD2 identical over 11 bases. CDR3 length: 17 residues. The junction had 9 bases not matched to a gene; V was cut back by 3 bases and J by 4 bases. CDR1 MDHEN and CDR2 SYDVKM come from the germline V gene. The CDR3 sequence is CASSFSSSGRFSDTQYF. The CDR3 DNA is TGTGCCAGCAGTTTTTCGTCTAGCGGGAGGTTTTCAGATACGCAGTATTTT.

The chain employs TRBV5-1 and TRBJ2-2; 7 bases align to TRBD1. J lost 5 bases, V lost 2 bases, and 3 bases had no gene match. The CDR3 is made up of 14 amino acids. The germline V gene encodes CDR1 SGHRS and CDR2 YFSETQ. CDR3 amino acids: CASSFGQATGELFF. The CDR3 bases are TGCGCCAGCAGCTTCGGACAGGCGACCGGGGAGCTGTTTTTT.

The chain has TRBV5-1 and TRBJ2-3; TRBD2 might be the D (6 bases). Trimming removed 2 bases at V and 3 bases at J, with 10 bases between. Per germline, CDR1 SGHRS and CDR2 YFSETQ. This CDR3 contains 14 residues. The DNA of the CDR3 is TGCGCCAGCAGCTTCGGAGGGATAACAGATACGCAGTATTTT. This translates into CASSFGGITDTQYF. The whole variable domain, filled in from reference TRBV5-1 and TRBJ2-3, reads KAGVTQTPRYLIKTRGQQVTLSCSPISGHRSVSWYQQTPGQGLQFLFEYFSETQRNKGNFPGRFSGRQFSNSRSEMNVSTLELGDSALYLCASSFGGITDTQYFGPGTRLTVL.

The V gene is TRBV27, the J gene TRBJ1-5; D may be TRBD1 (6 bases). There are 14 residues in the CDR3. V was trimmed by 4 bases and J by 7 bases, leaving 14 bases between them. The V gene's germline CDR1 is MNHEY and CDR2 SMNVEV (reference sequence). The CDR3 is CASSWGGSGQPQHF. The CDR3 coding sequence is TGTGCCAGCAGTTGGGGGGGCTCAGGACAGCCCCAGCATTTT.

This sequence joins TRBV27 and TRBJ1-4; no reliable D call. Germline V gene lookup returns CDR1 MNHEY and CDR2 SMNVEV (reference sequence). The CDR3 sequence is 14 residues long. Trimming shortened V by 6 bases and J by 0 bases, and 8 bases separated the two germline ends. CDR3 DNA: TGTGCCAGCAGCAAGGGCACAACTAATGAAAAACTGTTTTTT. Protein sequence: CASSKGTTNEKLFF.

The CDR3 sequence is CASSLQKSGNTIYF. CDR3 bases: TGTGCCAGCAGTTTGCAAAAATCTGGAAACACCATATATTTT. The rearrangement joins TRBV27 to TRBJ1-3; unclear D gene. The CDR3 has 14 amino acids. V was trimmed by 3 bases and J by 1 base, leaving 7 bases between them. The germline gives CDR1 MNHEY, CDR2 SMNVEV (reference sequence).

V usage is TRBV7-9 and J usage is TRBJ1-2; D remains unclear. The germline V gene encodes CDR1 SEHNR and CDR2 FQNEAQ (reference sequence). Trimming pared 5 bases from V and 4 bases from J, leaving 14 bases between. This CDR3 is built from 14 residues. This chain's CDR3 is CASSRASTVYGYTF. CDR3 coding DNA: TGTGCCAGCAGCCGAGCGAGTACCGTCTATGGCTACACCTTC.

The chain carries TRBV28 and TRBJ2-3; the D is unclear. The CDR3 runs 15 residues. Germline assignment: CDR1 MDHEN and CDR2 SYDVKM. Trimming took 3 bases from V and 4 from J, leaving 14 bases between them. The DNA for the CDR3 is TGTGCCAGCAGTTTTTCCCGAGGCTTCGCAGATACGCAGTATTTT. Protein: CASSFSRGFADTQYF.

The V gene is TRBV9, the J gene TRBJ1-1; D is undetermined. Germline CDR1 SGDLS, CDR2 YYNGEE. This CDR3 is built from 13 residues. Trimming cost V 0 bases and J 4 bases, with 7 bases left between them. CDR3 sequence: CASSVELSTEAFF. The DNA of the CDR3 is TGTGCCAGCAGCGTAGAGTTGAGCACTGAAGCTTTCTTT.

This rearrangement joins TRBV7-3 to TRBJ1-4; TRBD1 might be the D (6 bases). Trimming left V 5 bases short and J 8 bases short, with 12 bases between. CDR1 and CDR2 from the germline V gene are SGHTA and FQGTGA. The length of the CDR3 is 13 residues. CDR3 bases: TGTGCCAGCAGCCCCGTGAGGGGGGAAAAACTGTTTTTT. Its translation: CASSPVRGEKLFF.

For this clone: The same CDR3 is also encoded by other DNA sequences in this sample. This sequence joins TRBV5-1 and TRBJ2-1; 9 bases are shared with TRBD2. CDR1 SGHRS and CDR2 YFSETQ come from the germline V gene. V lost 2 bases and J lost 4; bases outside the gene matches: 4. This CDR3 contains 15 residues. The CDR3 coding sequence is TGCGCCAGCAGCTTTAGCGGGAGTTCTTACAATGAGCAGTTCTTC. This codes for CASSFSGSSYNEQFF.

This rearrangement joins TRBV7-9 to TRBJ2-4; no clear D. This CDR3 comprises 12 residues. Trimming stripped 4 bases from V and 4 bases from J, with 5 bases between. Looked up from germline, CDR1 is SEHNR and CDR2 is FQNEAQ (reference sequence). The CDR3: CASSSLKNIQYF. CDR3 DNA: TGTGCCAGCAGCTCCTTAAAAAACATTCAGTACTTC.

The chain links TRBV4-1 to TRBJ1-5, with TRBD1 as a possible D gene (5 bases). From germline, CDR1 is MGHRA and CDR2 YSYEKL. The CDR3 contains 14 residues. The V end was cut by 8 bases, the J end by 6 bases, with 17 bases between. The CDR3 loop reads CASRDGPSGQPQHF. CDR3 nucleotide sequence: TGCGCCAGCCGGGACGGCCCGTCTGGTCAGCCCCAGCATTTT.

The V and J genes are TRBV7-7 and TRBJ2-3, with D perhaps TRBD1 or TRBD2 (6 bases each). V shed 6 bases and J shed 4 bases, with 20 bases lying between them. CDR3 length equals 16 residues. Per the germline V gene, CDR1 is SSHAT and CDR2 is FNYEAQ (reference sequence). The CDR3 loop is CASSQRGGYRADTQYF. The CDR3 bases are TGTGCCAGCAGTCAAAGAGGGGGGTATAGGGCAGATACGCAGTATTTT.

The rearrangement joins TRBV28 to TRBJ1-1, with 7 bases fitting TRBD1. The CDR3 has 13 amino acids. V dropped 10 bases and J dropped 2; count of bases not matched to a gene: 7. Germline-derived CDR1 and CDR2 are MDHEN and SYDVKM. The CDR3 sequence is CATDRVTNTEAFF. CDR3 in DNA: TGTGCCACAGACAGGGTGACAAACACTGAAGCTTTCTTT.

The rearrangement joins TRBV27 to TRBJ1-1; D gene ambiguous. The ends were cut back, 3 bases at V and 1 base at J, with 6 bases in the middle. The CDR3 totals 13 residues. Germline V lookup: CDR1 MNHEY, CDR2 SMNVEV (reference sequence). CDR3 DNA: TGTGCCAGCAGTTTGGCGAAGAACACTGAAGCTTTCTTT. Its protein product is CASSLAKNTEAFF.

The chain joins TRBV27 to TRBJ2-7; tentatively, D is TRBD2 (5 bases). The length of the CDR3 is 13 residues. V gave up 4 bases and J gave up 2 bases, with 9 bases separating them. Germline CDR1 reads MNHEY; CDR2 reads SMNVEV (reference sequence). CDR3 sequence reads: CASSWTAPYEQYF. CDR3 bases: TGTGCCAGCAGTTGGACTGCACCCTACGAGCAGTACTTC.